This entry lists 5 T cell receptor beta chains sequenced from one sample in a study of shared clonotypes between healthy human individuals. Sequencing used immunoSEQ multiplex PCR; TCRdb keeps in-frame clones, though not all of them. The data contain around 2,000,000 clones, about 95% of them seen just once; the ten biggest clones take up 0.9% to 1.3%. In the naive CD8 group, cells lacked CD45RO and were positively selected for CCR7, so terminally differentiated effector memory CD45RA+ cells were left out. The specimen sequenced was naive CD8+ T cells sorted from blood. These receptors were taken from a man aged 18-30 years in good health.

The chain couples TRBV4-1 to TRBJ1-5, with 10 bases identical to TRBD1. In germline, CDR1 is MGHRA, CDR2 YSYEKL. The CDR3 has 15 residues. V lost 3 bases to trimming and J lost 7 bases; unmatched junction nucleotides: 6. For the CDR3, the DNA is TGCGCCAGCAGCCACCGACAGGGGGCACAACAGCCCCAGCATTTT. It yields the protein CASSHRQGAQQPQHF.

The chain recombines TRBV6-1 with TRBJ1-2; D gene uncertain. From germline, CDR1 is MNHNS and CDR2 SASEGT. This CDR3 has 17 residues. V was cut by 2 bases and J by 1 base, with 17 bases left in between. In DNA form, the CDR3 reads TGTGCCAGCAGTGAATACGGAGGAGCTACCGTTAACTATGGCTACACCTTC. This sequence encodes CASSEYGGATVNYGYTF.

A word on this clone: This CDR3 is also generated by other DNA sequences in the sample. CDR3 in amino acids: CASSYSAGLNTEAFF. The CDR3 region has the DNA TGTGCCAGCAGTTACTCGGCGGGTTTGAACACTGAAGCTTTCTTT. The V gene is TRBV6-5, the J gene TRBJ1-1; D unclear. Trimming took 0 bases from V and 0 from J, leaving 8 bases between them. This CDR3 comprises 15 residues. Germline lookup yields CDR1 MNHEY and CDR2 SVGAGI.

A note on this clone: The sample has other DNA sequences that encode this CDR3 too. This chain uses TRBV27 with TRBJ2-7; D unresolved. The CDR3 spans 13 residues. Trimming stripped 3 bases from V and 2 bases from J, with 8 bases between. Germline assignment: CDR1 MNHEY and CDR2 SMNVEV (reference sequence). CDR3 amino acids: CASSLSWTYEQYF. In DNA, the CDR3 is TGTGCCAGCAGTTTGTCATGGACCTACGAGCAGTACTTC.

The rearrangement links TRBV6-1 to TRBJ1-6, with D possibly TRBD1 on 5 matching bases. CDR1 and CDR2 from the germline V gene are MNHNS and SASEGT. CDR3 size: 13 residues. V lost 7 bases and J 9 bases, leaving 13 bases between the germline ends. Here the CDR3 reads CASTGRGASPLHF. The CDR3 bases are TGTGCCAGCACAGGACGCGGGGCTTCACCCCTCCACTTT.